This T cell receptor (beta chain) stems from a study of cytomegalovirus exposure and HLA in healthy donors. Findings and caveats of the study: In a later analysis, common viral pathogens appeared linked to several of the most significant clusters. The likely origin of a cluster of highly shared sequence variants was a sequencing artifact.

On this clone itself: Its specificity is unknown.

Primers: 60 Vbeta forward and 13 Jbeta reverse. Produced via immunoSEQ multiplex PCR; TCRdb's table is partial and in-frame only. The table records some 130,000 clones, 80% to 90% of them present only once. CDR1 and CDR2 (germline): SGHTA, FQGNSA. CDR3 length: 15 residues. V lost 0 bases and J 3 bases, leaving 12 bases between the germline ends. The receptor was isolated from a man between 45 and 60 years old in good health and CMV-seronegative. The V and J genes are TRBV7-2 and TRBJ2-7; perhaps TRBD2 as D (5 bases). Specimen: PBMCs. The CDR3, as DNA: TGTGCCAGCAGCTTAGCAGGTAGCGCTGTCTACGAGCAGTACTTC. This encodes CASSLAGSAVYEQYF.